These 22 T cell receptor beta chains came from one sample sequenced in a study of early T cells in non-severe SARS-CoV-2 infection (dated by TCRdb to the early 2020s). Library construction relied on 5' RACE. TCRdb names NextSeq 500 as the instrument used. The public reads were reprocessed in TCRdb via fastp at Q25 and MiXCR, keeping in-frame beta chains. When rows share a CDR3 protein, they turn into one entry using the most common DNA and genes. In this sample the table shows approximately 23,000 distinct CDR3 sequences, 4% to 5% of which occur a single time. Of the sample, roughly 4% is held by the ten largest clones. Source material: whole blood. These receptors all stem from an adult who was a healthcare worker with PCR-confirmed SARS-CoV-2 infection or an uninfected control (not recorded which).

This clonotype was counted at least ten times. This chain connects TRBV20-1 to TRBJ2-2; D call uncertain. CDR3 length: 14 amino acids. The V and J ends lost 0 bases and 4 bases respectively, with 9 bases between them. Per germline, CDR1 DFQATT and CDR2 SNEGSKA (reference sequence). The CDR3 nucleotides are TGCAGTGCTAGAGATATAGTCACCACCGGGGAGCTGTTTTTT. Its protein product is CSARDIVTTGELFF.

This clonotype was counted ten times or more. The CDR3 here is CASSVSQGFETQYF. CDR3 bases: TGTGCCAGCAGCGTCTCCCAGGGGTTCGAGACCCAGTACTTC. The chain uses TRBV9 and TRBJ2-5; D may be TRBD1 (6 bases). Trimming left V 2 bases short and J 5 bases short, with 13 bases between. The CDR3 contains 14 residues. The germline V gene encodes CDR1 SGDLS and CDR2 YYNGEE.

In this sample, this clonotype turned up many times. The chain carries TRBV3-1 and TRBJ2-7; the D is unclear. The CDR3 covers 13 residues. The V end was cut by 5 bases, the J end by 7 bases, with 15 bases between. The V gene's germline CDR1 is LGHDT and CDR2 YNNKEL (reference sequence). CDR3 nucleotides: TGTGCCAGCAGCTCCCGGCTTCAAGGGGAGCAGTACTTC. This encodes CASSSRLQGEQYF.

Many counts were recorded for this clonotype. The gene calls are TRBV5-8 and TRBJ2-3, with unresolved D. There are 13 residues in the CDR3. Trimming took 6 bases from V and 3 from J, leaving 11 bases between them. Germline CDR1 is SGHTS and CDR2 is YDEGEE. The CDR3 protein is CASKLLSTDTQYF. DNA for the CDR3: TGTGCCAGCAAACTTCTGTCGACAGATACGCAGTATTTT.

The table lists this clonotype with many counts. CDR3 protein: CSVGGADTQYF. DNA for the CDR3: TGCAGCGTTGGGGGCGCAGATACGCAGTATTTT. This chain connects TRBV29-1 to TRBJ2-3, with D possibly matching TRBD1 (5 bases). This CDR3 spans 11 amino acids. Germline V CDR1 and CDR2: SQVTM, ANQGSEA. Trimming stripped 4 bases from V and 4 bases from J, with 6 bases between.

Many counts were recorded for this clonotype. The junction departs from the called germline gene at one end, perhaps through a read error. The CDR3 DNA is TGTGCCAGCAGTCTAGCAGGAGGAAACACCATATATTTT. Its translation: CASSLAGGNTIYF. The chain has TRBV12-3 or TRBV12-4 and TRBJ1-3; no clear D gene. This CDR3 region has 13 residues.

This clonotype was observed many times. This rearrangement joins TRBV20-1 to TRBJ2-7, with D perhaps TRBD2 (6 bases). The CDR3 runs to 14 residues. CDR1 and CDR2 (germline): DFQATT, SNEGSKA (reference sequence). Trimming took off 3 bases at V and 2 bases at J, with 14 bases between the two ends. CDR3 residues: CSARIGTGAYEQYF. As DNA, the CDR3 is TGCAGTGCTAGGATCGGGACGGGGGCCTACGAGCAGTACTTC.

This clonotype was observed at least ten times. This sequence joins TRBV6-1 and TRBJ2-3; a possible D gene is TRBD2 (5 bases). CDR1 is MNHNS and CDR2 is SASEGT in the germline V gene. CDR3 length equals 15 residues. V dropped 5 bases and J dropped 1 base, with 13 bases sitting between them. CDR3 loop: CASSITSMRTDTQYF. The CDR3 nucleotides are TGTGCCAGCAGTATAACTAGTATGCGCACAGATACGCAGTATTTT.

The V call is TRBV11-2, the J call TRBJ1-1; TRBD1 is a possible D gene (6 bases). The length of the CDR3 is 15 residues. The V end lost 7 bases, the J end lost 1 base, and 16 bases lay between the germline ends. CDR1 SGHAT and CDR2 FQNNGV come from the germline V gene. The CDR3 sequence is CASTPLRGGNTEAFF. The CDR3 bases are TGTGCCAGCACCCCACTGAGGGGGGGGAACACTGAAGCTTTCTTT.

This clonotype was recorded many times. The chain couples TRBV5-1 to TRBJ2-7; D may be TRBD1 (6 bases). V lost 4 bases and J lost 2, with 10 bases in between. The CDR3 sequence is 13 residues long. Germline CDR1 and CDR2: SGHRS and YFSETQ. The CDR3 coding sequence is TGCGCCAGCAGCAGCAGGGGAACCTACGAGCAGTACTTC. Encoded protein: CASSSRGTYEQYF.

There are many counts of this clonotype. The chain employs TRBV19 and TRBJ1-5; D gene uncertain. V lost 4 bases and J 0 bases, leaving 10 bases between the germline ends. This CDR3 contains 15 residues. Per the germline V gene, CDR1 is LNHDA and CDR2 is SQIVND (reference sequence). CDR3 nucleotide sequence: TGTGCCAGTAGTAGTACACCTTATAGCAATCAGCCCCAGCATTTT. It codes for CASSSTPYSNQPQHF.

The sample holds a few counts of this clonotype. This rearrangement joins TRBV5-1 to TRBJ2-3, with 10 bases fitting TRBD2. The V and J ends lost 5 bases and 6 bases, in that order; junction bases with no gene match: 6. Germline lookup yields CDR1 SGHRS and CDR2 YFSETQ. This CDR3 contains 14 residues. The CDR3 DNA sequence: TGCGCCAGCAGTAGCGGGGGGACCGGGGATACGCAGTATTTT. It is translated as CASSSGGTGDTQYF.

This clonotype was counted only a few times. The chain uses TRBV12-3 or TRBV12-4 and TRBJ2-3; 9 nucleotides match TRBD1. Trimming removed 4 bases from V and 4 bases from J; junction bases left unmatched: 3. The CDR3 has 14 residues. CDR3 DNA: TGTGCCAGCAGTTCCGGGACAGGGCCAGATACGCAGTATTTT. This gives the protein CASSSGTGPDTQYF.

Ten or more counts support this clonotype. The V gene is TRBV29-1, the J gene TRBJ1-1, with D maybe TRBD1 (6 bases). CDR1 and CDR2 from the germline V gene are SQVTM and ANQGSEA. Trimming cost V 7 bases and J 0 bases, with 15 bases left between them. This CDR3 is 14 amino acids long. CDR3: CSAPKGGMNTEAFF. The CDR3 bases are TGCAGCGCCCCAAAGGGGGGGATGAACACTGAAGCTTTCTTT.

This sequence joins TRBV29-1 and TRBJ2-2; 7 bases align to TRBD1. CDR1 SQVTM and CDR2 ANQGSEA come from the germline V gene. With 6 bases clipped from V and 5 bases from J, the junction kept 6 bases outside the gene matches. The CDR3 spans 13 residues. The CDR3 sequence: CSVPGQRTGELFF. DNA of the CDR3: TGCAGCGTGCCGGGACAGAGGACCGGGGAGCTGTTTTTT.

This clonotype occurred a few times. The V call is TRBV11-2, the J call TRBJ1-6; D perhaps matches TRBD1 (6 bases). V lost 6 bases to trimming and J lost 9 bases, with 15 bases between them. This CDR3 is 14 amino acids long. CDR1 is SGHAT and CDR2 is FQNNGV in the germline V gene. The CDR3 sequence: CASRPGALGSPLHF. CDR3 DNA sequence: TGTGCCAGCAGGCCAGGGGCGTTGGGTTCACCCCTCCACTTT.

This clonotype was observed at least ten times. The chain combines TRBV11-2 with TRBJ2-1; D not certain. The V and J ends lost 0 bases and 8 bases respectively, with 11 bases between them. This CDR3 is 14 amino acids long. CDR1 SGHAT and CDR2 FQNNGV come from the germline V gene. In DNA, the CDR3 is TGTGCCAGCAGCTTAGAGAGACGGATGTATGAGCAGTTCTTC. Encoded protein: CASSLERRMYEQFF.

This clonotype was counted at least ten times. The chain combines TRBV9 with TRBJ2-1; 8 bases align to TRBD1. This CDR3 has 15 residues. Germline V gene sequence: CDR1 SGDLS, CDR2 YYNGEE. J lost 4 bases, V lost 3 bases, and 6 bases had no gene match. The chain's CDR3 is CASSDGQGVYNEQFF. The CDR3 DNA reads as TGTGCCAGCAGCGACGGACAGGGTGTATACAATGAGCAGTTCTTC.

This clonotype has just a few counts. The gene calls are TRBV10-2 and TRBJ1-3, with D hard to call. There are 13 residues in the CDR3. Germline CDR1 and CDR2: WSHSY and SAAADI. Deletions cut 6 bases from V and 1 base from J, with 7 bases between. This CDR3 reads CASRSNSGNTIYF. In DNA form, the CDR3 reads TGCGCCAGCAGATCCAATTCTGGAAACACCATATATTTT.

In this sample, this clonotype turned up many times. This chain links TRBV6-2 or TRBV6-3 with TRBJ2-7; 9 positions agree with TRBD1. J gave up 5 bases and V 6 bases, and 5 bases lay outside the gene matches. This CDR3 spans 13 amino acids. Germline V gives CDR1 MNHEY, CDR2 SVGEGT. Here the CDR3 reads CASSRDRAHEQYF. As DNA, the CDR3 is TGTGCCAGCAGCCGGGACAGGGCCCACGAGCAGTACTTC.

Ten or more counts support this clonotype. This rearrangement joins TRBV3-1 to TRBJ2-1; 13 bases align to TRBD2. Germline CDR1 reads LGHDT; CDR2 reads YNNKEL (reference sequence). V lost 4 bases to trimming and J lost 2 bases; unmatched junction nucleotides: 14. There are 20 residues in the CDR3. The CDR3 region is CASSLDPGLAGFGPYNEQFF. CDR3 sequence (DNA): TGTGCCAGCAGCCTAGACCCGGGACTAGCGGGATTTGGGCCCTACAATGAGCAGTTCTTC.

Many counts were recorded for this clonotype. The chain couples TRBV6-6 to TRBJ2-1, with a weak D call TRBD2 (5 bases). The germline V and J ends were trimmed by 0 bases and 7 bases, with 7 bases remaining between them. This CDR3 comprises 13 residues. CDR1 MNHNY and CDR2 SVGAGI come from the germline V gene (reference sequence). This CDR3 reads CASSYSGVNEQFF. DNA of the CDR3: TGTGCCAGCAGTTACTCCGGGGTAAATGAGCAGTTCTTC.